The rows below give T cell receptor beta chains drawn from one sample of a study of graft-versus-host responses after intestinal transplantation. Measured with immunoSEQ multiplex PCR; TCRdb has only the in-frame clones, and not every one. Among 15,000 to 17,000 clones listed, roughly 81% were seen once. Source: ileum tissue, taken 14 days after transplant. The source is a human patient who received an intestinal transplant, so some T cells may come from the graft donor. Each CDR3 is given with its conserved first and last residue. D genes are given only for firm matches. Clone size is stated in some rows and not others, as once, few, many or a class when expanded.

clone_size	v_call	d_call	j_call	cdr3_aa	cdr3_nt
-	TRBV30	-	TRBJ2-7	CAWSVGLSYEQYF	TGTGCCTGGAGTGTGGGGCTCTCCTACGAGCAGTACTTC
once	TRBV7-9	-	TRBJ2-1	CASSTVYNEQFF	TGTGCCAGCAGCACAGTTTACAATGAGCAGTTCTTC
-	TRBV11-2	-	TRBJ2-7	CASSLGGEMGAYEQYF	TGTGCCAGCAGCTTGGGCGGCGAGATGGGCGCCTACGAGCAGTACTTC
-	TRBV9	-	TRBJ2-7	CASSVGGPGEGYEQYF	TGTGCCAGCAGCGTAGGAGGACCGGGAGAAGGCTACGAGCAGTACTTC
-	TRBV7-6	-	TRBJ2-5	CASTASRQETQYF	TGTGCCAGCACGGCGTCCCGTCAAGAGACCCAGTACTTC
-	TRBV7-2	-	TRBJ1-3	CASSLGGSGNTIYF	TGTGCCAGCAGCCTAGGTGGCTCTGGAAACACCATATATTTT
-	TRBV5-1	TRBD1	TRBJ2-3	CASSLGTGTNTDTQYF	TGCGCCAGCAGCTTAGGGACAGGAACCAACACAGATACGCAGTATTTT
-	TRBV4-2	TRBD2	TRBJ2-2	CASSPSGIAAGELFF	TGTGCCAGCAGCCCAAGCGGGATTGCGGCCGGGGAGCTGTTTTTT
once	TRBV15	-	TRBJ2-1	CATSREGEAYNEQFF	TGTGCCACCAGCAGAGAAGGAGAAGCCTACAATGAGCAGTTCTTC
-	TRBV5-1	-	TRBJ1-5	CASSLEGQEPQHF	TGCGCCAGCAGCTTGGAAGGGCAGGAGCCCCAGCATTTT
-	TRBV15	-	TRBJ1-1	CATSRDRDTSEAFF	TGTGCCACCAGCAGAGACCGCGACACATCTGAAGCTTTCTTT
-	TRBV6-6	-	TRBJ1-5	CAGGEGQPQHF	TGTGCCGGCGGGGAGGGTCAGCCCCAGCATTTT
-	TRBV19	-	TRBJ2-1	CASSTSSSSYNEQFF	TGTGCCAGTAGCACCAGTTCTAGCTCCTACAATGAGCAGTTCTTC
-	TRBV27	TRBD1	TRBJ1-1	CASSLGQAPTEAFF	TGTGCCAGCAGTTTGGGACAGGCGCCGACTGAAGCTTTCTTT
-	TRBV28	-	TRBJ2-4	CASSPGEENIQYF	TGTGCCAGCAGCCCGGGGGAGGAAAACATTCAGTACTTC